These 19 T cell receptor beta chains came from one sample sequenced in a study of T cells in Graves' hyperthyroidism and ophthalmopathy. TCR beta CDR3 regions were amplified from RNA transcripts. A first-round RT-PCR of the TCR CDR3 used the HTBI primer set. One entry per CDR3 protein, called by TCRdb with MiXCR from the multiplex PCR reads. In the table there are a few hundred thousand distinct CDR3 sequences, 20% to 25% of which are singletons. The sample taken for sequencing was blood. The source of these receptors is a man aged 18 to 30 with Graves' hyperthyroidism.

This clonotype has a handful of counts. The CDR3 reads CASSSGRRETQYF. The CDR3 coding sequence is TGTGCCAGCTCCAGCGGACGGAGAGAGACCCAGTACTTC. The rearrangement uses TRBV12-3 or TRBV12-4 and TRBJ2-5; D is perhaps TRBD2 (5 bases). V was pared by 8 bases and J by 4 bases, with 14 bases between. This CDR3 region has 13 residues.

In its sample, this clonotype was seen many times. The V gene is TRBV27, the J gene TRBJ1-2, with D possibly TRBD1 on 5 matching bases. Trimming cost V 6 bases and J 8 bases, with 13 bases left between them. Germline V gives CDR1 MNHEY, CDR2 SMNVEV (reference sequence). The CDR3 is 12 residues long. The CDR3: CASSGRVDGYTF. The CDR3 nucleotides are TGTGCCAGCAGCGGCAGGGTCGACGGCTACACCTTC.

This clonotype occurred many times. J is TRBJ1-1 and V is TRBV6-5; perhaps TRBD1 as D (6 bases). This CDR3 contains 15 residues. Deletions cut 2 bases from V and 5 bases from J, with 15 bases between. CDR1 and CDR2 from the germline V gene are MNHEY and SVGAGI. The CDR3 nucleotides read TGTGCCAGCAGTTACGGGGGGCCGGCGAGGACTGAAGCTTTCTTT. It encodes CASSYGGPARTEAFF.

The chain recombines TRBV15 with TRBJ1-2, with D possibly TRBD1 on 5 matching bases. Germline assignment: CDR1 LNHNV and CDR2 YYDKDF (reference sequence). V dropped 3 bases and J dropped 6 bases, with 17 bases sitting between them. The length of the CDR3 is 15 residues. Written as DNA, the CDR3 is TGTGCCACCAGCAGGGGTACAGGCGTAAGAAATGGCTACACCTTC. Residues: CATSRGTGVRNGYTF.

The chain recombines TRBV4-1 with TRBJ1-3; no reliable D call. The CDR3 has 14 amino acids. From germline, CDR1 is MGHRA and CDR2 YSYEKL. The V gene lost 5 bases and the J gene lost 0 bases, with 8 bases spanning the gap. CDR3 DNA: TGCGCCAGCAGCTTCGTATCCTCTGGAAACACCATATATTTT. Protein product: CASSFVSSGNTIYF.

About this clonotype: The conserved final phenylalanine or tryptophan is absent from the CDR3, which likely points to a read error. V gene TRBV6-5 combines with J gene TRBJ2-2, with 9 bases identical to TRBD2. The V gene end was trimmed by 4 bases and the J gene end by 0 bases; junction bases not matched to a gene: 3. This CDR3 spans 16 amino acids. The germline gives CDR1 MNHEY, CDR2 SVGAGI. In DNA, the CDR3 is TGTGCCAGCAGTTCCCAGCGGGGGGCGAACACCGGGGAGCTGTTTGAT. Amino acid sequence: CASSSQRGANTGELFD.

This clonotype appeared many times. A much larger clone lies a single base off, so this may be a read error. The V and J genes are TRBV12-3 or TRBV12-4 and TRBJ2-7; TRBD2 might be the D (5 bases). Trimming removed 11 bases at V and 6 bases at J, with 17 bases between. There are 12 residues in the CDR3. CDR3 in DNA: TGTGCCGGCGGAGAGGGAGTAGGCGAGCAGTACTTC. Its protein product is CAGGEGVGEQYF.

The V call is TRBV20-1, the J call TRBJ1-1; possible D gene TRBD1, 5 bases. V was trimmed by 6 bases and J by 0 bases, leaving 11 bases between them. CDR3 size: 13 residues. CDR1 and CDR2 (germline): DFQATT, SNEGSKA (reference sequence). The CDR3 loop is CSAKGGVNTEAFF. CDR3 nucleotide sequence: TGCAGTGCCAAAGGAGGGGTGAACACTGAAGCTTTCTTT.

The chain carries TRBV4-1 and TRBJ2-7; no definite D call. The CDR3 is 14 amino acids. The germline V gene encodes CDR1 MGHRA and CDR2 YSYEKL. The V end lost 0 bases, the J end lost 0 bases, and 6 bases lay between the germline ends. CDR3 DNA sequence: TGCGCCAGCAGCCAAGACAAGGGCTCCTACGAGCAGTACTTC. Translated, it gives CASSQDKGSYEQYF.

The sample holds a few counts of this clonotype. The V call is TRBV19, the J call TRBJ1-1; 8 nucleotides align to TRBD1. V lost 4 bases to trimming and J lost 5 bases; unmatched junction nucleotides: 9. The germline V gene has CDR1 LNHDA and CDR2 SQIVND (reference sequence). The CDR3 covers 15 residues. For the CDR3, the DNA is TGTGCCAGTAGTACCCTGGACAGGGTAGGAACTGAAGCTTTCTTT. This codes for CASSTLDRVGTEAFF.

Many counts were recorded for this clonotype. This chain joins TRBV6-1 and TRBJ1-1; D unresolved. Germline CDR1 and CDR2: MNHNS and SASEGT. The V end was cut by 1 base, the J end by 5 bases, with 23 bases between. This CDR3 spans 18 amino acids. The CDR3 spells CASSEVGPPFGMVTEAFF. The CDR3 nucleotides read TGTGCCAGCAGTGAAGTCGGGCCACCGTTTGGGATGGTTACTGAAGCTTTCTTT.

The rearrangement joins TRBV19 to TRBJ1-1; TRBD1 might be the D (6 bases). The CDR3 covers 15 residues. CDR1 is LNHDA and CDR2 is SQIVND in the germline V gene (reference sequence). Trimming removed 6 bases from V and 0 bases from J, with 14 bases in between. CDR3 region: CASSPRDILNTEAFF. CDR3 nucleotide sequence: TGTGCCAGTAGCCCTCGGGACATACTGAACACTGAAGCTTTCTTT.

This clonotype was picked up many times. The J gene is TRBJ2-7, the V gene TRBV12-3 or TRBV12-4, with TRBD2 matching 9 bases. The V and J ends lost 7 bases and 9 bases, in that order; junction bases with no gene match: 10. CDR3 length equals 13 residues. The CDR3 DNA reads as TGTGCCAGCACGCCTAGCGGGATGGGTGGGCAGTACTTC. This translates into CASTPSGMGGQYF.

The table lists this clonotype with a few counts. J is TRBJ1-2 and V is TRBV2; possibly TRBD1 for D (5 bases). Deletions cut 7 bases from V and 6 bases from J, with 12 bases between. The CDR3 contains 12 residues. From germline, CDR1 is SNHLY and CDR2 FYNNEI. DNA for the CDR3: TGTGCCAGCACCGCAACCAGGGATGGCTACACCTTC. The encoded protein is CASTATRDGYTF. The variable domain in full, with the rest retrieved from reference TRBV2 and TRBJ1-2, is EPEVTQTPSHQVTQMGQEVILRCVPISNHLYFYWYRQILGQKVEFLVSFYNNEISEKSEIFDDQFSVERPDGSNFTLKIRSTKLEDSAMYFCASTATRDGYTFGSGTRLTVV.

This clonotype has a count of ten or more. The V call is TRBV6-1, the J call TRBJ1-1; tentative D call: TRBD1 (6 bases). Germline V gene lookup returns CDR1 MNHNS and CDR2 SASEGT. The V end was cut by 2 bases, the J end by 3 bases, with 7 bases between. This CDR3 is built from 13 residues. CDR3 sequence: CASSERTDTEAFF. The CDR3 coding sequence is TGTGCCAGCAGTGAAAGGACAGACACTGAAGCTTTCTTT.

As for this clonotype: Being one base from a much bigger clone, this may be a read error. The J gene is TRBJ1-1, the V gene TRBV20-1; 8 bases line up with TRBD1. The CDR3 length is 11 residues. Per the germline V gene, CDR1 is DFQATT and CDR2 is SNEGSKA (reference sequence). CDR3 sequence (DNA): TGCAGTGCTATTGGGGACAGGAACGCTTGCTTT. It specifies CSAIGDRNACF.

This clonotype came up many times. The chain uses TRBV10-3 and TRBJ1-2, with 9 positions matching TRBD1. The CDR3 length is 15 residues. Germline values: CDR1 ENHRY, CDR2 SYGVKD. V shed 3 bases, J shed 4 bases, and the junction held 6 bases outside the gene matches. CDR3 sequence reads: CAISDPTGGGYGYTF. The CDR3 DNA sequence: TGTGCCATCAGTGACCCGACAGGGGGAGGCTATGGCTACACCTTC.

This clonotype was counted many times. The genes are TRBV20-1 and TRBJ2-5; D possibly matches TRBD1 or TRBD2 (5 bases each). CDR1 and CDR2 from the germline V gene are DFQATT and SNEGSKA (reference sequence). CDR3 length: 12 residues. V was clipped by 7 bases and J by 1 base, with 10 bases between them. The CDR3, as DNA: TGCAGTGTCCCGAGGGGCCAAGAGACCCAGTACTTC. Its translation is CSVPRGQETQYF.

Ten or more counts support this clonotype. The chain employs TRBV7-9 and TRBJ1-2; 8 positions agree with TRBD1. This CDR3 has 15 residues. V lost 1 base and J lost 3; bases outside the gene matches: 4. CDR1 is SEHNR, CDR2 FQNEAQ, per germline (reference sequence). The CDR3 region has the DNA TGTGCCAGCAGCTTAGGGGCAGGGGGCGACTATGGCTACACCTTC. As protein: CASSLGAGGDYGYTF.